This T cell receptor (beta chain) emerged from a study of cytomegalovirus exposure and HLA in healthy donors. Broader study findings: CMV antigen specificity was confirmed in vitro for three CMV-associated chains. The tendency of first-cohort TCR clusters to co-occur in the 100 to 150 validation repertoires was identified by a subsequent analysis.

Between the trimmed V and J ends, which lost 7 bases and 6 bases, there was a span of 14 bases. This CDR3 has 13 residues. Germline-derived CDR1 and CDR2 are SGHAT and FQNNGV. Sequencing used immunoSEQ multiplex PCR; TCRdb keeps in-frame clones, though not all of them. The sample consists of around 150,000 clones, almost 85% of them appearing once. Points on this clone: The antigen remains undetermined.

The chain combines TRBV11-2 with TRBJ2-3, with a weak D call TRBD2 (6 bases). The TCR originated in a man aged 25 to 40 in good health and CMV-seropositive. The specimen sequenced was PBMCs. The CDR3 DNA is TGTGCCAGCAAACCCACGGCGGGGGATACGCAGTATTTT. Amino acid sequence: CASKPTAGDTQYF.